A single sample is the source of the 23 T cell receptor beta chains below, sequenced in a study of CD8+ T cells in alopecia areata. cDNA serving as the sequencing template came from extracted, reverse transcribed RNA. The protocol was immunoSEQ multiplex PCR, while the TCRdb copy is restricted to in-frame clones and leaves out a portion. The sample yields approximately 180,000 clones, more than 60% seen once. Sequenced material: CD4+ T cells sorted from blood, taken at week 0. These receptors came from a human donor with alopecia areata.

As DNA, the CDR3 is TGTGCCTCTGCCGGGACCCCCACTGAAGCTTTCTTT. This sequence encodes CASAGTPTEAFF. This chain uses TRBV7-2 with TRBJ1-1; a possible D gene is TRBD1 (5 bases). Trimming took off 11 bases at V and 4 bases at J, with 14 bases between the two ends. The CDR3 runs 12 residues. The germline CDR1 and CDR2 sequences are SGHTA and FQGNSA.

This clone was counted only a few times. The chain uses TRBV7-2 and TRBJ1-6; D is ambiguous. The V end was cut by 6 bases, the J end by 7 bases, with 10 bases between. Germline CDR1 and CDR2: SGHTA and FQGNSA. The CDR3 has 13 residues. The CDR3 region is CASRDAGNSPLHF. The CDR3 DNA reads TGTGCCAGCAGAGATGCGGGGAATTCACCCCTCCACTTT.

This CDR3 is CASSHEDWNTDTQYF. CDR3 in DNA: TGTGCCAGCAGCCACGAGGACTGGAATACAGATACGCAGTATTTT. The chain employs TRBV11-2 and TRBJ2-3, with a weak D call TRBD2 (5 bases). Germline lookup yields CDR1 SGHAT and CDR2 FQNNGV. Trimming took 5 bases from V and 3 from J, leaving 15 bases between them. The CDR3 sequence is 15 residues long. The full variable domain, its missing parts supplied by reference TRBV11-2 and TRBJ2-3, is EAGVAQSPRYKIIEKRQSVAFWCNPISGHATLYWYQQILGQGPKLLIQFQNNGVVDDSQLPKDRFSAERLKGVDSTLKIQPAKLEDSAVYLCASSHEDWNTDTQYFGPGTRLTVL.

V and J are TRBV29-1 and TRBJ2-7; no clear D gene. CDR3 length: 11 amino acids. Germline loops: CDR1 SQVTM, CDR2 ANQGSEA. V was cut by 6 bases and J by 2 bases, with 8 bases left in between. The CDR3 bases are TGCAGCGTCCCCCCGCCCTACGAGCAGTACTTC. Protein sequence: CSVPPPYEQYF.

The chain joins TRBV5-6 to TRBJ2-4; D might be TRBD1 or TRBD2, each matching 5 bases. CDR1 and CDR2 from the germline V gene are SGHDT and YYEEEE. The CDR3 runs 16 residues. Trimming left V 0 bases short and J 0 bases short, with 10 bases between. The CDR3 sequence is CASSLGEGRAKNIQYF. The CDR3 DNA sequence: TGTGCCAGCAGCTTGGGTGAGGGGAGAGCCAAAAACATTCAGTACTTC.

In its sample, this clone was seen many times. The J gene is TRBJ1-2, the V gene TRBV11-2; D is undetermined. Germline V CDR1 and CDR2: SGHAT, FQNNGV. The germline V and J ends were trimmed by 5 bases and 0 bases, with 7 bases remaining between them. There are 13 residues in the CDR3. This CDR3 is CASSERTNYGYTF. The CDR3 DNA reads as TGTGCCAGCAGCGAGAGAACTAACTATGGCTACACCTTC.

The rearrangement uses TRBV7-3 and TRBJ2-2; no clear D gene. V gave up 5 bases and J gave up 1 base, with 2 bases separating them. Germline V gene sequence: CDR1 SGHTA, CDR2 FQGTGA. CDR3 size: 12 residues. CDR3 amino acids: CASSRNTGELFF. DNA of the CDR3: TGTGCCAGCAGCCGGAACACCGGGGAGCTGTTTTTT.

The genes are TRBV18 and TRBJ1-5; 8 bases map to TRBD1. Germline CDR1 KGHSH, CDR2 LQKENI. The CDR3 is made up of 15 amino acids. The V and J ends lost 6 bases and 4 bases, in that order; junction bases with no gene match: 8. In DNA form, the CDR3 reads TGTGCCAGCTCCACAGGACAGGGAGGGAATCAGCCCCAGCATTTT. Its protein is CASSTGQGGNQPQHF.

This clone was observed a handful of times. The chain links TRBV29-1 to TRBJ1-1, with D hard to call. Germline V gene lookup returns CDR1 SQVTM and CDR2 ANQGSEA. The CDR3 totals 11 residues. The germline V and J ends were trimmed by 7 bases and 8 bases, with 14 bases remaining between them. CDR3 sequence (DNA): TGCAGCGCCTACGGACCGAAGGAAGCTTTCTTT. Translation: CSAYGPKEAFF.

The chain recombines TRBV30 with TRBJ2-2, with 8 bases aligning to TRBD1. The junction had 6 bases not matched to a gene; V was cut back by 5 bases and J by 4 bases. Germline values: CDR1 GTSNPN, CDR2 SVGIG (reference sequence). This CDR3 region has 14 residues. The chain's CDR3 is CAWGTGFSTGELFF. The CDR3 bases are TGTGCCTGGGGGACAGGTTTTAGCACCGGGGAGCTGTTTTTT. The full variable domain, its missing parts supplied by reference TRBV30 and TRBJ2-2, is SQTIHQWPATLVQPVGSPLSLECTVEGTSNPNLYWYRQAAGRGLQLLFYSVGIGQISSEVPQNLSASRPQDRQFILSSKKLLLSDSGFYLCAWGTGFSTGELFFGEGSRLTVL.

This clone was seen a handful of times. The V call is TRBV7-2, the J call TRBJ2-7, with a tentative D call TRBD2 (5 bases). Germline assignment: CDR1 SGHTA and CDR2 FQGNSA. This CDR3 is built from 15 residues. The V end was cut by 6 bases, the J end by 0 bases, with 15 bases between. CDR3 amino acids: CASSSRAVGSYEQYF. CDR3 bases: TGTGCCAGCAGTTCTAGAGCGGTGGGCTCCTACGAGCAGTACTTC.

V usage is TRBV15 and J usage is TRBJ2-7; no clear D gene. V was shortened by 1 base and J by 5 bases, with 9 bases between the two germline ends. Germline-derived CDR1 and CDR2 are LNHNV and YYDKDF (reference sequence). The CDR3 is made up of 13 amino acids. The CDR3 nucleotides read TGTGCCACCAGCAGAGTGGGTAGAAACGAGCAGTACTTC. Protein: CATSRVGRNEQYF.

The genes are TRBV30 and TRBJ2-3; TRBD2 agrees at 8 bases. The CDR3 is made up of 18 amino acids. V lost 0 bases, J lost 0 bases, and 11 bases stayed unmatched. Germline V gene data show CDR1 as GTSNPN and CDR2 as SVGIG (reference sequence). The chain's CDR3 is CAWSVQRERFSSTDTQYF. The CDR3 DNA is TGTGCCTGGAGTGTACAGCGGGAGCGATTCTCTAGCACAGATACGCAGTATTTT.

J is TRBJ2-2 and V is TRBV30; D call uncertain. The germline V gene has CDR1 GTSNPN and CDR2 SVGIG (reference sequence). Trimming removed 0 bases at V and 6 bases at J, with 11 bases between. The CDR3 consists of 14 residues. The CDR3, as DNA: TGTGCCTGGAGTGTATCGACGAAGGCCGGGGAGCTGTTTTTT. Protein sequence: CAWSVSTKAGELFF.

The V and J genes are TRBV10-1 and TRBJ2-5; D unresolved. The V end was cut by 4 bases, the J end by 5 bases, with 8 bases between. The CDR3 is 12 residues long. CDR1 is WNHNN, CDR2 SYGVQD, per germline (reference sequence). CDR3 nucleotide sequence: TGCGCCAGCAGTGCTGGGTATGAGACCCAGTACTTC. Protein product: CASSAGYETQYF.

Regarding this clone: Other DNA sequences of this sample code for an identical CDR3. In nucleotides, the CDR3 is TGTGCCTGGAGTGTGGCAGGGAACACTGAAGCTTTCTTT. Its protein is CAWSVAGNTEAFF. The V and J genes are TRBV30 and TRBJ1-1; D not resolved. The germline CDR1 and CDR2 sequences are GTSNPN and SVGIG (reference sequence). Trimming removed 0 bases from V and 1 base from J, with 6 bases in between. The CDR3 is made up of 13 amino acids.

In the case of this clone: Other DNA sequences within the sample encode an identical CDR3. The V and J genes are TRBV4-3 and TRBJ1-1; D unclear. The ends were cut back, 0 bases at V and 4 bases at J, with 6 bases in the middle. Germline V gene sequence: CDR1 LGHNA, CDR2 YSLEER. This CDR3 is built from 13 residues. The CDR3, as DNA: TGCGCCAGCAGCCAAGAGAGGGCCACTGAAGCTTTCTTT. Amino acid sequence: CASSQERATEAFF.

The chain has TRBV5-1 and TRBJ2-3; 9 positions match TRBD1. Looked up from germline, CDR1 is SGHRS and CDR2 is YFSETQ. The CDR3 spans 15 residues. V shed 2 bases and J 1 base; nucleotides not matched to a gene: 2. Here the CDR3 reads CASSFRDRGTDTQYF. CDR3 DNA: TGCGCCAGCAGCTTCCGGGACAGGGGCACAGATACGCAGTATTTT.

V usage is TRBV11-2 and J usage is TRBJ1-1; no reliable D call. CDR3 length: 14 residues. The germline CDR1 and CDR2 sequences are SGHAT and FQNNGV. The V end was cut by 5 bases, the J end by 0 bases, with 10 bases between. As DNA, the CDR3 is TGTGCCAGCAGCGAAACAAGTCTGAACACTGAAGCTTTCTTT. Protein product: CASSETSLNTEAFF.

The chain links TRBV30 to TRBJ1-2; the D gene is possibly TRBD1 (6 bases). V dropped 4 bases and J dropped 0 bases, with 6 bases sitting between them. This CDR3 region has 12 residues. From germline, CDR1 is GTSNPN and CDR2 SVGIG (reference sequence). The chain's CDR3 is CAWNRANYGYTF. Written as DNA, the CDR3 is TGTGCCTGGAACAGGGCTAACTATGGCTACACCTTC.

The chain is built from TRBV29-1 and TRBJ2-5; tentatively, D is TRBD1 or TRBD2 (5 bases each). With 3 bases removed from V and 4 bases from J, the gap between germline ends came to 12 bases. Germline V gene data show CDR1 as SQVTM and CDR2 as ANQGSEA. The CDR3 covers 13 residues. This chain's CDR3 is CSVDAGTLETQYF. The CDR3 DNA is TGCAGCGTTGACGCCGGGACGCTAGAGACCCAGTACTTC. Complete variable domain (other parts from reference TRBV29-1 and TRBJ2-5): SAVISQKPSRDICQRGTSLTIQCQVDSQVTMMFWYRQQPGQSLTLIATANQGSEATYESGFVIDKFPISRPNLTFSTLTVSNMSPEDSSIYLCSVDAGTLETQYFGPGTRLLVL.

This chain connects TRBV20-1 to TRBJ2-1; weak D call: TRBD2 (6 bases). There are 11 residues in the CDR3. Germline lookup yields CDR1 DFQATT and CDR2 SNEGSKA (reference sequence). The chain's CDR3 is CRAGGWNEQFF. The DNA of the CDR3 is TGCAGAGCTGGGGGGTGGAATGAGCAGTTCTTC.

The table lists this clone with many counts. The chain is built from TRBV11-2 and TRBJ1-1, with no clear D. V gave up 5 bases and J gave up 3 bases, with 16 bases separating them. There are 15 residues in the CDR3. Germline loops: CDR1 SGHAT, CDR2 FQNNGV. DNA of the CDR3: TGTGCCAGCAGCCAAGACCTAAACCCGGACACTGAAGCTTTCTTT. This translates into CASSQDLNPDTEAFF.